Listed below are T cell receptor beta chains from one sample, sequenced in a study of cytomegalovirus exposure and HLA in healthy donors. Assay: immunoSEQ multiplex PCR; the TCRdb copy retains only in-frame clones and omits some. The listing records tens of thousands of clones. The sequenced sample was PBMCs. The source of these receptors is a male donor in good health and CMV-seropositive. Both conserved end residues are part of each CDR3. D genes are given only for firm matches.

D	J	V	CDR3	DNA
NA	TRBJ1-5	TRBV7-9	CASSVEGDQPQHF	TGTGCCAGCAGCGTAGAGGGAGATCAGCCCCAGCATTTT
NA	TRBJ2-7	TRBV6-1	CASSAHREDRYF	TGTGCCAGCAGTGCCCACAGGGAAGATCGGTACTTC
NA	TRBJ1-6	TRBV7-9	CASSFEQNNSPLHF	TGTGCCAGCAGCTTCGAACAGAATAATTCACCCCTCCACTTT
TRBD1	TRBJ2-7	TRBV19	CASSRAGGYEQYF	TGTGCCAGTAGTCGGGCAGGGGGCTACGAGCAGTACTTC
NA	TRBJ2-7	TRBV28	CASSILTGDEQYF	TGTGCCAGCAGTATACTCACCGGGGACGAGCAGTACTTC
TRBD1	TRBJ1-1	TRBV4-2	CASSHGQGAMNTEAFF	TGTGCCAGCAGCCACGGACAGGGGGCTATGAACACTGAAGCTTTCTTT
NA	TRBJ1-1	TRBV29-1	CSVESQGNTEAFF	TGCAGCGTTGAATCACAGGGGAACACTGAAGCTTTCTTT
TRBD1	TRBJ1-1	TRBV30	CAWRDPGTGVTEAFF	TGTGCCTGGAGGGACCCCGGGACAGGGGTCACTGAAGCTTTCTTT
TRBD1	TRBJ1-2	TRBV6-6	CASSPTGVEGYGYTF	TGTGCCAGCAGTCCCACAGGGGTTGAGGGCTATGGCTACACCTTC
NA	TRBJ1-5	TRBV6-6	CASSLGGDSNQPQHF	TGTGCCAGCAGTTTGGGGGGGGATAGCAATCAGCCCCAGCATTTT
NA	TRBJ1-2	TRBV29-1	CSAQGTTNYGYTF	TGCAGCGCCCAGGGGACAACCAACTATGGCTACACCTTC
NA	TRBJ2-2	TRBV19	CASTVKWELFF	TGTGCCAGTACGGTAAAATGGGAGCTGTTTTTT
TRBD2	TRBJ2-7	TRBV30	CAWRKLAGGPKNEQYF	TGTGCCTGGAGGAAGCTAGCGGGAGGGCCGAAGAACGAGCAGTACTTC
NA	TRBJ1-2	TRBV6-1	CASSERWQGDGYTF	TGTGCCAGCAGTGAAAGGTGGCAGGGTGATGGCTACACCTTC
NA	TRBJ2-1	TRBV18	CASSPIPTREQFF	TGTGCCAGCTCACCGATCCCAACTAGGGAGCAGTTCTTC
NA	TRBJ1-2	TRBV7-9	CASSPPGGTVYGYTF	TGTGCCAGCAGCCCGCCAGGAGGGACGGTCTATGGCTACACCTTC
NA	TRBJ1-1	TRBV4-2	CASSQSPGGAEAEAFF	TGTGCCAGCAGCCAGTCGCCAGGAGGGGCGGAAGCTGAAGCTTTCTTT
NA	TRBJ2-7	TRBV9	CASSVQANDYEQYF	TGTGCCAGCAGCGTACAGGCCAATGACTACGAGCAGTACTTC
TRBD1	TRBJ1-1	TRBV6-1	CASSPRQGLNTEAFF	TGTGCCAGCAGTCCCAGACAGGGTCTGAACACTGAAGCTTTCTTT
TRBD2	TRBJ2-7	TRBV4-1	CASSQDGAAGGLSYEQYF	TGCGCCAGCAGCCAAGATGGAGCCGCGGGAGGACTCTCCTACGAGCAGTACTTC
TRBD1	TRBJ1-2	TRBV5-4	CASSLPVGTGFGYTF	TGTGCCAGCAGCTTGCCGGTCGGGACAGGGTTTGGCTACACCTTC
TRBD2	TRBJ2-1	TRBV27	CASSLRGVVYNEQFF	TGTGCCAGCAGTTTGCGGGGGGTAGTATACAATGAGCAGTTCTTC
NA	TRBJ1-1	TRBV29-1	CRVRGTEAFF	TGCAGAGTTCGAGGCACTGAAGCTTTCTTT
NA	TRBJ2-7	TRBV4-2	CASSQDTQGTYEQYF	TGTGCCAGCAGCCAAGATACGCAGGGTACTTACGAGCAGTACTTC
NA	TRBJ2-6	TRBV6-5	CASSYSEGSGANVLTF	TGTGCCAGCAGTTACTCAGAGGGATCTGGGGCCAACGTCCTGACTTTC
TRBD1	TRBJ2-1	TRBV6-4	CASSQLPGQGADEQFF	TGTGCCAGCAGTCAACTCCCGGGACAGGGGGCAGATGAGCAGTTCTTC
TRBD1	TRBJ1-1	TRBV30	CAWTVQGSNTEAFF	TGTGCCTGGACTGTACAGGGGTCGAACACTGAAGCTTTCTTT
TRBD2	TRBJ2-7	TRBV6-1	CASSAPGGVGYEQYF	TGTGCCAGCAGCGCTCCTGGGGGGGTGGGCTACGAGCAGTACTTC
NA	TRBJ1-1	TRBV4-2	CASSQLGRNTEAFF	TGTGCCAGCAGCCAACTGGGCCGGAACACTGAAGCTTTCTTT
TRBD2	TRBJ2-1	TRBV30	CAWRQTSGSDNEQFF	TGTGCCTGGAGACAGACTAGCGGGAGCGACAATGAGCAGTTCTTC
TRBD1	TRBJ1-1	TRBV5-5	CASSLWDSLNTEAFF	TGTGCCAGCAGCCTATGGGACAGTTTGAACACTGAAGCTTTCTTT
NA	TRBJ1-2	TRBV19	CASTPDTSNYGYTF	TGTGCCAGTACCCCGGACACGTCAAACTATGGCTACACCTTC
TRBD1	TRBJ2-4	TRBV4-3	CASRQDRAASNIQYF	TGCGCCAGCAGGCAAGACAGGGCGGCCTCAAACATTCAGTACTTC
TRBD1	TRBJ1-2	TRBV4-1	CASRPSDRAGYTF	TGCGCCAGCAGACCATCAGACAGGGCTGGCTACACCTTC
TRBD2	TRBJ2-3	TRBV27	CASSLLGRATDTQYF	TGTGCCAGCAGTTTATTGGGGAGGGCCACAGATACGCAGTATTTT
NA	TRBJ2-2	TRBV7-9	CASSHTLSTGELFF	TGTGCCAGCAGCCATACACTAAGCACCGGGGAGCTGTTTTTT
NA	TRBJ1-2	TRBV29-1	CSVEQGYTF	TGCAGCGTGGAGCAGGGCTACACCTTC
TRBD1	TRBJ1-1	TRBV28	CASSFSGGTEAFF	TGTGCCAGCAGTTTCTCAGGGGGCACTGAAGCTTTCTTT
TRBD1	TRBJ2-2	TRBV7-9	CASSSRTGVTGELFF	TGTGCCAGCAGCTCCCGGACAGGTGTCACCGGGGAGCTGTTTTTT
TRBD1	TRBJ1-2	TRBV7-2	CASSLGGQGTGYGYTF	TGTGCCAGCAGCCTTGGAGGACAGGGTACAGGTTATGGCTACACCTTC
NA	TRBJ2-5	TRBV4-2	CASSQDGGARGKTQYF	TGTGCCAGCAGCCAAGATGGGGGAGCCAGGGGTAAGACCCAGTACTTC
NA	TRBJ1-1	TRBV27	CASSYVTGANTEAFF	TGTGCCAGCAGTTACGTGACAGGCGCGAACACTGAAGCTTTCTTT
NA	TRBJ2-7	TRBV5-1	CASSLAGGGYEQYF	TGCGCCAGCAGCTTGGCCGGCGGCGGCTACGAGCAGTACTTC